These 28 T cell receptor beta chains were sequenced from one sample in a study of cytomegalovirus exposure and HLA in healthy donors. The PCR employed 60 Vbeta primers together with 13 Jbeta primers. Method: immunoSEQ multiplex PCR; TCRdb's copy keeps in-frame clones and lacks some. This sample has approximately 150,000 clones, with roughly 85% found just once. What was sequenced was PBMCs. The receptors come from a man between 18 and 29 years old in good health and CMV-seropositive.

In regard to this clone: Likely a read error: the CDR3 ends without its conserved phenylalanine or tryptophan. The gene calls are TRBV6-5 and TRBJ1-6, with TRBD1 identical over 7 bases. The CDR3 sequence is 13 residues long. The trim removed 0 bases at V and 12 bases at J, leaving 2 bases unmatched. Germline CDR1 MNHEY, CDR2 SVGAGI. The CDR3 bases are TGTGCCAGCAGTTACTCGAGGGACAGACCCCTCCACCTT. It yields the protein CASSYSRDRPLHL.

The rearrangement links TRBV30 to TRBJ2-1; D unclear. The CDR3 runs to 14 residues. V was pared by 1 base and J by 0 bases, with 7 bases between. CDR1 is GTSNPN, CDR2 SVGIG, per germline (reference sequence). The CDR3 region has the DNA TGTGCCTGGAGTGACCCGAGCTCCTACAATGAGCAGTTCTTC. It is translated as CAWSDPSSYNEQFF.

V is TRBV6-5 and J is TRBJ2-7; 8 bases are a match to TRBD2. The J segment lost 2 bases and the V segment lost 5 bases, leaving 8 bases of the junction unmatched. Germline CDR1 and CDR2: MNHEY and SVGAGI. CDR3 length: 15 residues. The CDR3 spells CASSLRGLGPYEQYF. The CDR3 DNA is TGTGCCAGCAGTCTCAGGGGACTAGGGCCCTACGAGCAGTACTTC.

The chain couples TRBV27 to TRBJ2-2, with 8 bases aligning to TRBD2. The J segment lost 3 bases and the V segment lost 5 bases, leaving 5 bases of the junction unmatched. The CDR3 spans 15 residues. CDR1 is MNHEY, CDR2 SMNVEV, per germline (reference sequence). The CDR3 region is CASSTSGGYTGELFF. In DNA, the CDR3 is TGTGCCAGCAGTACATCGGGGGGGTACACCGGGGAGCTGTTTTTT.

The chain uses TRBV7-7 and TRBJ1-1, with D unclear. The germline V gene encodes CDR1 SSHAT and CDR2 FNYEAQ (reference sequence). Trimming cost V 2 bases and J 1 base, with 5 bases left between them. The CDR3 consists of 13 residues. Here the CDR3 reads CASSLRQNTEAFF. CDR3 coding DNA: TGTGCCAGCAGCTTACGACAGAACACTGAAGCTTTCTTT.

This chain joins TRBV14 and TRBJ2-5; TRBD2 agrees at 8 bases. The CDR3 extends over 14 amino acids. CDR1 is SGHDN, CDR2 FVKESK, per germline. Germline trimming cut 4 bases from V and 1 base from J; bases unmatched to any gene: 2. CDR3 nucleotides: TGTGCCAGCAGCCCGCGGGGGGCCCAAGAGACCCAGTACTTC. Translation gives CASSPRGAQETQYF.

The chain's CDR3 is CASSQQGEAQPQHF. CDR3 DNA: TGCGCCAGCAGCCAACAGGGGGAAGCTCAGCCCCAGCATTTT. The rearrangement links TRBV4-1 to TRBJ1-5; 7 bases are a match to TRBD1. The germline CDR1 and CDR2 sequences are MGHRA and YSYEKL. This CDR3 is 14 amino acids long. With 2 bases clipped from V and 6 bases from J, the junction kept 4 bases outside the gene matches.

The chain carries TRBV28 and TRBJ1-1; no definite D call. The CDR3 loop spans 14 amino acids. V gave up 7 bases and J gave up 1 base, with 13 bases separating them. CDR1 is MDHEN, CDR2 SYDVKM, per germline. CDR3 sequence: CASTYEVGNTEAFF. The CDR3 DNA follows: TGTGCCAGCACCTATGAGGTGGGGAACACTGAAGCTTTCTTT.

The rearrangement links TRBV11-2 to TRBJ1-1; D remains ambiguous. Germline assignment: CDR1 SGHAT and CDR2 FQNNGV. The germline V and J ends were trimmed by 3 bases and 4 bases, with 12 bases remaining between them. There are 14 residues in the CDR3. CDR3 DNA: TGTGCCAGCAGCTTCAGCCGACGGGGCACTGAAGCTTTCTTT. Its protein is CASSFSRRGTEAFF.

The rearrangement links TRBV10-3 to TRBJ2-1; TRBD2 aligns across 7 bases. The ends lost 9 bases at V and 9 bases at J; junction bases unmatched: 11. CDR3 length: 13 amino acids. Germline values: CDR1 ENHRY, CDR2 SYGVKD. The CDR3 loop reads CAIQGGSGGEQFF. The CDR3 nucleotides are TGTGCCATTCAGGGCGGGAGTGGGGGTGAGCAGTTCTTC.

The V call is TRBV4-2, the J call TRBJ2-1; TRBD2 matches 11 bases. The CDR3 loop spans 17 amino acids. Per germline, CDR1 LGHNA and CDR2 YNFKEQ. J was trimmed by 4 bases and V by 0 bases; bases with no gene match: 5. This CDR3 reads CASSQETSGSGYNEQFF. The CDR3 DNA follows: TGTGCCAGCAGCCAAGAAACTAGCGGGAGCGGGTACAATGAGCAGTTCTTC.

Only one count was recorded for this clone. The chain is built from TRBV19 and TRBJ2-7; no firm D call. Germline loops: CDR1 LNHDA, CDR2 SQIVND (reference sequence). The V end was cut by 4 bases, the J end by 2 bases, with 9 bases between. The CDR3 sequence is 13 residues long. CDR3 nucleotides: TGTGCCAGTAGTAGGGCAGACGCCTACGAGCAGTACTTC. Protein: CASSRADAYEQYF.

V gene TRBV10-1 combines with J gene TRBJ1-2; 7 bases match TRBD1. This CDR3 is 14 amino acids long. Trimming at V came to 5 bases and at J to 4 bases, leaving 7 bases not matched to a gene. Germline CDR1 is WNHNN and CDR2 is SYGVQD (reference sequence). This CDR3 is CASSPEDRLYGYTF. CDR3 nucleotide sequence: TGCGCCAGCAGTCCGGAGGACAGGCTCTATGGCTACACCTTC.

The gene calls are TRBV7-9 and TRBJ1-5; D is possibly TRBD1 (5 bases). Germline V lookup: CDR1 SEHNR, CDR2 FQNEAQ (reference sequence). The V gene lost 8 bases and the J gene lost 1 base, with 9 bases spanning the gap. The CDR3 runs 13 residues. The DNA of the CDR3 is TGTGCCAGCTCCTCAGGGAGCAATCAGCCCCAGCATTTT. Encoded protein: CASSSGSNQPQHF.

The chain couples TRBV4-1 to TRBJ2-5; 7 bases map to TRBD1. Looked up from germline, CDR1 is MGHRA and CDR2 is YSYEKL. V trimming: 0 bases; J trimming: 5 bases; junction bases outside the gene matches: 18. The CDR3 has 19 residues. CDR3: CASSQDWPPGTAPSETQYF. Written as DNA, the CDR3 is TGCGCCAGCAGCCAAGATTGGCCCCCCGGGACAGCACCGTCGGAGACCCAGTACTTC.

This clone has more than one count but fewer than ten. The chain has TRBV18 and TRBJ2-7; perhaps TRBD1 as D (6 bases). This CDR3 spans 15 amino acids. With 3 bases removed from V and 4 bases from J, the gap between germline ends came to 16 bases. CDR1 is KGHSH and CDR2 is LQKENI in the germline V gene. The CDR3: CASSPLGALGYEQYF. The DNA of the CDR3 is TGTGCCAGCTCACCCTTGGGGGCTCTAGGATACGAGCAGTACTTC.

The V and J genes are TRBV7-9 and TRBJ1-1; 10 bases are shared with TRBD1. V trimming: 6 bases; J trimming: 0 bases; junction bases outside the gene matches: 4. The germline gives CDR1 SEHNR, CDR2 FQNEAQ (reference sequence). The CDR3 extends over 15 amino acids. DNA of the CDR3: TGTGCCAGCAGAACCGGGACAGGGGTGAACACTGAAGCTTTCTTT. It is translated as CASRTGTGVNTEAFF.

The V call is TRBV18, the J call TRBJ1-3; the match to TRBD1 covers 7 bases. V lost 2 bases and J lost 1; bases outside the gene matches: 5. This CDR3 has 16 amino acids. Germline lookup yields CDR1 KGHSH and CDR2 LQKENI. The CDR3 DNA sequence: TGTGCCAGCTCACCATTGACGACAGGGTCTGGAAACACCATATATTTT. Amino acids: CASSPLTTGSGNTIYF.

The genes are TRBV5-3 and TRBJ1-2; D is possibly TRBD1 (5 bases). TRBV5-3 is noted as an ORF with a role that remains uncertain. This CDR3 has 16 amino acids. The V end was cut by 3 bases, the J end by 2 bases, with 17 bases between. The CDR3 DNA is TGTGCCAGAAGCTGCCTAGGCGGGGCGCAGAACTATGGCTACACCTTC. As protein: CARSCLGGAQNYGYTF.

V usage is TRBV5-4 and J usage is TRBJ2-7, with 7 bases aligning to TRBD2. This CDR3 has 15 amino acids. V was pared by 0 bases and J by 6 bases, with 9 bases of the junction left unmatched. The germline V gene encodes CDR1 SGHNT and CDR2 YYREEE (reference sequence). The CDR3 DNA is TGTGCCAGCAGCTTGGGTTGGGGGGGAGGCGGCGAGCAGTACTTC. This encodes CASSLGWGGGGEQYF. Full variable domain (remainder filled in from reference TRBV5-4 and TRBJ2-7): ETGVTQSPTHLIKTRGQQVTLRCSSQSGHNTVSWYQQALGQGPQFIFQYYREEENGRGNFPPRFSGLQFPNYSSELNVNALELDDSALYLCASSLGWGGGGEQYFGPGTRLTVT.

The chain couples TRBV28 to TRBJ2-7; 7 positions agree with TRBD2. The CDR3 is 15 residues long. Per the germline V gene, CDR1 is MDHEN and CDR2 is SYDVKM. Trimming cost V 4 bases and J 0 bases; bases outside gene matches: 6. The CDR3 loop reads CASSSDGLGSYEQYF. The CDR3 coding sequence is TGTGCCAGCAGTTCGGACGGACTAGGCTCCTACGAGCAGTACTTC.

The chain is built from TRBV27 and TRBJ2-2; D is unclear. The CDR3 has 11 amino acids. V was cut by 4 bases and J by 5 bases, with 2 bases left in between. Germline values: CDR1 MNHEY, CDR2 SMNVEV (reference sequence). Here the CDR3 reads CASSSTGELFF. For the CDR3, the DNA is TGTGCCAGCAGTTCTACCGGGGAGCTGTTTTTT.

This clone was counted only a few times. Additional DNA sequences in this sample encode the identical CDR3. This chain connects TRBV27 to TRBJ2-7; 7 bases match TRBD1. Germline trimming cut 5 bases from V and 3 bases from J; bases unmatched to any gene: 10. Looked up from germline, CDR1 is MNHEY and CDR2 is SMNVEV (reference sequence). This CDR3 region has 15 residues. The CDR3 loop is CASSPDRDRSYEQYF. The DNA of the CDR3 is TGTGCCAGCAGTCCAGACCGGGACAGAAGCTACGAGCAGTACTTC.

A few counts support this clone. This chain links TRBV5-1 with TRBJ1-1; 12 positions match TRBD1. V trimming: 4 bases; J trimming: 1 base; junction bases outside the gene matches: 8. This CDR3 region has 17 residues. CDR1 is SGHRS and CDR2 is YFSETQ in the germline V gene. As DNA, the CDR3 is TGCGCCAGCAGCCAAACCGGGACAGGGGGCGCGAACACTGAAGCTTTCTTT. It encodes CASSQTGTGGANTEAFF.

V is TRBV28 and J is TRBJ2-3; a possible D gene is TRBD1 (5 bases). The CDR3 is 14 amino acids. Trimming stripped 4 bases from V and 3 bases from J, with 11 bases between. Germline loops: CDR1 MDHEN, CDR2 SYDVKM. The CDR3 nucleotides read TGTGCCAGCAGTTGGGTGGGGCGAACAGATACGCAGTATTTT. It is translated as CASSWVGRTDTQYF.

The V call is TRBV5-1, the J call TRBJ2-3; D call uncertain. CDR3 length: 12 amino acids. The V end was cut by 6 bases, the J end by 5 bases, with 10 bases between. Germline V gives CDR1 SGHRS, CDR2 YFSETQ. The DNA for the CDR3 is TGCGCCAGCAAGTCCACGAGAGATACGCAGTATTTT. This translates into CASKSTRDTQYF.

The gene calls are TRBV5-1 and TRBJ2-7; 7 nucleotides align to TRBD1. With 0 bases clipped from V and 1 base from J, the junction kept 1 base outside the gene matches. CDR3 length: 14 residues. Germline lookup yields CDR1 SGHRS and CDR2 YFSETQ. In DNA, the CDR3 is TGCGCCAGCAGCTTGGTGGGACAGTCCTACGAGCAGTACTTC. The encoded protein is CASSLVGQSYEQYF.

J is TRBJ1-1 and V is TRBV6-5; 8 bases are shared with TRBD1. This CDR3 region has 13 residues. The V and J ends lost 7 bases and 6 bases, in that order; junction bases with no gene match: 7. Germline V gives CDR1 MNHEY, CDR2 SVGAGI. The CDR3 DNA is TGTGCCAGCATCGGGCAGGGGGCGGCTGAAGCTTTCTTT. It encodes CASIGQGAAEAFF.